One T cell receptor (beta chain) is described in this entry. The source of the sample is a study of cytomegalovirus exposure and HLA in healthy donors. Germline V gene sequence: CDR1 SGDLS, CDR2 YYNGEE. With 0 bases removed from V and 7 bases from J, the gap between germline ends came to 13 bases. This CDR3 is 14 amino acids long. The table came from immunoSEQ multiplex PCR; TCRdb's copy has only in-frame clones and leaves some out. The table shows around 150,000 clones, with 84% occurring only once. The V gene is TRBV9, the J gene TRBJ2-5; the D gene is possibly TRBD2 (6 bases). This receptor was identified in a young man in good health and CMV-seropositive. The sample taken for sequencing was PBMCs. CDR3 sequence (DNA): TGTGCCAGCAGCGTAGGGGGCGGGGTGGCGACCCAGTACTTC. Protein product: CASSVGGGVATQYF.